These 10 T cell receptor beta chains came from one sample sequenced in a study of cytomegalovirus exposure and HLA in healthy donors. The PCR used 60 Vbeta and 13 Jbeta primers. Only in-frame clones appear in the TCRdb table, and some are missing; sequencing was by immunoSEQ multiplex PCR. The profile shows fewer than 250,000 clones, over 75% of them singletons. Sequenced material: PBMCs. The receptor set was obtained from a woman aged 50 to 65 in good health and CMV-seropositive.

The chain has TRBV9 and TRBJ2-1, with 8 bases aligning to TRBD2. The CDR3 is 14 amino acids. Trimming removed 0 bases from V and 12 bases from J; junction bases left unmatched: 8. CDR1 SGDLS and CDR2 YYNGEE come from the germline V gene. CDR3 sequence reads: CASSVELAEFGQFF. DNA of the CDR3: TGTGCCAGCAGCGTAGAACTAGCGGAGTTCGGGCAGTTCTTC. Full variable domain (outside the CDR3, taken from reference TRBV9 and TRBJ2-1): DSGVTQTPKHLITATGQRVTLRCSPRSGDLSVYWYQQSLDQGLQFLIQYYNGEERAKGNILERFSAQQFPDLHSELNLSSLELGDSALYFCASSVELAEFGQFFGPGTRLTVL.

The V gene is TRBV6-5, the J gene TRBJ1-1, with TRBD1 as a possible D gene (5 bases). Deletions cut 2 bases from V and 1 base from J, with 11 bases between. Germline V gene sequence: CDR1 MNHEY, CDR2 SVGAGI. This CDR3 region has 15 residues. The CDR3, as DNA: TGTGCCAGCAGTTACGGGGCCCCGCGGAACACTGAAGCTTTCTTT. Amino acids: CASSYGAPRNTEAFF.

The chain links TRBV7-2 to TRBJ2-2, with 7 bases identical to TRBD1. J lost 9 bases, V lost 4 bases, and 8 bases had no gene match. This CDR3 contains 14 residues. CDR1 is SGHTA, CDR2 FQGNSA, per germline. CDR3 coding DNA: TGTGCCAGCAGCTCCAGTGACAGGGCCAGGGAGCTGTTTTTT. Amino acids: CASSSSDRARELFF.

The J gene is TRBJ2-1, the V gene TRBV27; 11 bases fit TRBD2. Germline CDR1 MNHEY, CDR2 SMNVEV (reference sequence). V was clipped by 6 bases and J by 2 bases; unmatched bases: 3. The CDR3 spans 15 residues. CDR3 sequence (DNA): TGTGCCAGCAGCTTAGCGGGGGGGACCTACAATGAGCAGTTCTTC. It encodes CASSLAGGTYNEQFF.

The rearrangement joins TRBV7-3 to TRBJ1-6; a possible D gene is TRBD1 (5 bases). Trimming removed 4 bases at V and 7 bases at J, with 8 bases between. Germline assignment: CDR1 SGHTA and CDR2 FQGTGA. The CDR3 totals 13 residues. The CDR3 region is CASSWAGNSPLHF. The CDR3 DNA is TGTGCCAGCAGCTGGGCAGGGAATTCACCCCTCCACTTT.

The chain carries TRBV5-1 and TRBJ2-4; weak D call: TRBD1 (7 bases). Germline CDR1 and CDR2: SGHRS and YFSETQ. Trimming left V 2 bases short and J 6 bases short, with 24 bases between. CDR3 length: 18 residues. DNA of the CDR3: TGCGCCAGCAGCTTCCTCCCTCCGGAGGGGCAGGGGGGAAACATTCAGTACTTC. Its protein is CASSFLPPEGQGGNIQYF.

The chain carries TRBV6-1 and TRBJ2-3; 11 bases fit TRBD2. The CDR3 runs 13 residues. After removal of 10 bases from V and 1 base from J, the junction contained 1 base not matched to a gene. Germline CDR1 is MNHNS and CDR2 is SASEGT. The CDR3 nucleotides read TGTGCCACGGGACTAGCGGGCACAGATACGCAGTATTTT. Encoded protein: CATGLAGTDTQYF.

The chain combines TRBV7-2 with TRBJ2-7; perhaps TRBD2 as D (5 bases). Germline CDR1 is SGHTA and CDR2 is FQGNSA. Trimming stripped 2 bases from V and 2 bases from J, with 16 bases between. CDR3 size: 16 residues. The CDR3 region is CASSLSTARGAYEQYF. The CDR3 nucleotides are TGTGCCAGCAGCTTATCCACAGCCCGGGGAGCCTACGAGCAGTACTTC.

The rearrangement joins TRBV6-1 to TRBJ2-4; the D gene is possibly TRBD2 (5 bases). The CDR3 is 13 residues long. Trimming pared 4 bases from V and 6 bases from J, leaving 10 bases between. Germline CDR1 MNHNS, CDR2 SASEGT. Here the CDR3 DNA reads TGTGCCAGCAGTGGAGGTGCGGGAAACATTCAGTACTTC. Its translation is CASSGGAGNIQYF.

The CDR3 here is CAWSVSLGGKAFF. The CDR3 nucleotides are TGTGCCTGGAGTGTAAGTTTAGGCGGCAAAGCTTTCTTT. V and J are TRBV30 and TRBJ1-1, with D uncertain. V was cut by 0 bases and J by 9 bases, with 14 bases left in between. This CDR3 spans 13 amino acids. Germline V gives CDR1 GTSNPN, CDR2 SVGIG (reference sequence).